A single sample gave rise to the 16 T cell receptor beta chains below, sequenced in a study of neurological immune-mediated disorders. TCRdb analysed the 5' RACE reads with MiXCR anew, one entry per CDR3 protein. Counted here are 55,000 to 75,000 distinct CDR3 sequences, less than 5.5% occurring once; the ten biggest clones make up over 2.5%. The sequenced material came from PBMCs. These receptors originate from a woman in her thirties with multiple sclerosis.

This clonotype was seen ten or more times. CDR3 DNA sequence: TGTGCCAGCAGCCAAGCAGATACGCAGTATTTT. This codes for CASSQADTQYF. The V gene is TRBV3-1, the J gene TRBJ2-3, with D hard to call. V was trimmed by 1 base and J by 4 bases, leaving 0 bases between them. CDR1 and CDR2 from the germline V gene are LGHDT and YNNKEL (reference sequence). This CDR3 region has 11 residues.

The table lists this clonotype with a few counts. The V and J genes are TRBV20-1 and TRBJ2-3, with 14 bases that match TRBD2. With V trimmed by 5 bases and J by 5 bases, 6 bases remained unmatched. CDR3 length: 15 amino acids. Germline lookup yields CDR1 DFQATT and CDR2 SNEGSKA (reference sequence). CDR3 sequence reads: CSAENGLAGGDTQYF. The CDR3 DNA reads TGCAGTGCTGAAAACGGACTAGCGGGGGGAGATACGCAGTATTTT.

In this sample, this clonotype turned up a few times. The chain recombines TRBV12-3 or TRBV12-4 with TRBJ2-4; D remains unclear. V was shortened by 3 bases and J by 0 bases, with 9 bases between the two germline ends. This CDR3 is 15 amino acids long. This chain's CDR3 is CASSLEKLAKNIQYF. CDR3 DNA sequence: TGTGCCAGCAGTTTGGAAAAACTAGCCAAAAACATTCAGTACTTC.

This clonotype was found a few times. This chain joins TRBV6-6 and TRBJ1-5; unclear D gene. The germline CDR1 and CDR2 sequences are MNHNY and SVGAGI (reference sequence). The V gene lost 5 bases and the J gene lost 3 bases, with 11 bases spanning the gap. The CDR3 is 14 residues long. The CDR3 protein is CASSTPGYNQPQHF. The CDR3 DNA is TGTGCCAGCAGTACCCCAGGTTACAATCAGCCCCAGCATTTT.

The table lists this clonotype with many counts. The CDR3 is CASSRSGLAGARGGEQFF. For the CDR3, the DNA is TGCGCCAGCAGCCGGTCTGGACTAGCGGGGGCCCGGGGGGGAGAGCAGTTCTTC. This chain links TRBV5-1 with TRBJ2-1, with 13 bases aligning to TRBD2. Trimming removed 4 bases from V and 10 bases from J; junction bases left unmatched: 17. This CDR3 contains 18 residues. CDR1 is SGHRS and CDR2 is YFSETQ in the germline V gene.

This clonotype was detected many times. This chain uses TRBV5-1 with TRBJ2-5; 8 bases align to TRBD1. Unmatched junction bases numbered 10, after V lost 6 bases and J lost 3 bases. The germline gives CDR1 SGHRS, CDR2 YFSETQ. The CDR3 spans 15 residues. CDR3 protein: CASKIPGGAEETQYF. CDR3 DNA: TGCGCCAGCAAGATCCCAGGGGGCGCGGAAGAGACCCAGTACTTC.

This clonotype has more than one count but fewer than ten. J is TRBJ2-1 and V is TRBV20-1, with TRBD2 matching 9 bases. The CDR3 length is 14 residues. From germline, CDR1 is DFQATT and CDR2 SNEGSKA (reference sequence). V trimming: 5 bases; J trimming: 9 bases; junction bases outside the gene matches: 11. The CDR3 DNA reads as TGCAGTGCTCCACGCGGGGGGGCCTTTGGTGAGCAGTTCTTC. Its protein is CSAPRGGAFGEQFF.

This clonotype was recorded at least ten times. The chain recombines TRBV15 with TRBJ2-3; D is ambiguous. The V gene's germline CDR1 is LNHNV and CDR2 YYDKDF (reference sequence). The CDR3 has 14 residues. Trimming left V 4 bases short and J 1 base short, with 9 bases between. The CDR3 loop is CATSKGGGTDTQYF. CDR3 bases: TGTGCCACCAGCAAGGGTGGGGGCACAGATACGCAGTATTTT.

This clonotype was picked up many times. The V gene is TRBV10-3, the J gene TRBJ1-5, with D uncertain. Germline values: CDR1 ENHRY, CDR2 SYGVKD. The V end lost 0 bases, the J end lost 0 bases, and 6 bases lay between the germline ends. The CDR3 is 15 residues long. The CDR3 loop is CAISESEYSNQPQHF. CDR3 coding DNA: TGTGCCATCAGTGAGTCTGAGTATAGCAATCAGCCCCAGCATTTT.

This clonotype was seen repeatedly, ten times or more. The chain combines TRBV20-1 with TRBJ2-1, with a tentative D call TRBD2 (6 bases). Germline V lookup: CDR1 DFQATT, CDR2 SNEGSKA (reference sequence). CDR3 length: 13 residues. Trimming took 5 bases from V and 4 from J, leaving 12 bases between them. CDR3 nucleotides: TGCAGTGCTGCGGGACGGGTTTACAATGAGCAGTTCTTC. Protein: CSAAGRVYNEQFF.

This clonotype appeared many times. The chain is built from TRBV24-1 and TRBJ2-1; the match to TRBD2 covers 8 bases. The CDR3 is made up of 16 amino acids. In germline, CDR1 is KGHDR, CDR2 SFDVKD. With 4 bases clipped from V and 6 bases from J, the junction kept 10 bases outside the gene matches. For the CDR3, the DNA is TGTGCCACCAGTGACTCGCCAACGGGGGGGAGCAATGAGCAGTTCTTC. Translation: CATSDSPTGGSNEQFF.

This clonotype was recorded at least ten times. J is TRBJ2-3 and V is TRBV20-1; TRBD2 matches at 7 bases. Germline CDR1 reads DFQATT; CDR2 reads SNEGSKA (reference sequence). Unmatched junction bases numbered 6, after V lost 3 bases and J lost 3 bases. The CDR3 spans 14 residues. CDR3 nucleotides: TGCAGTGCTAGTCCCAGCGGGGCTACAGATACGCAGTATTTT. The encoded protein is CSASPSGATDTQYF.

This clonotype has at least ten counts. The rearrangement joins TRBV28 to TRBJ2-7; D possibly corresponds to TRBD1 (6 bases). Germline lookup yields CDR1 MDHEN and CDR2 SYDVKM. Trimming shortened V by 5 bases and J by 3 bases, and 14 bases separated the two germline ends. CDR3 size: 14 residues. CDR3 residues: CASSVSDRNYEQYF. In nucleotides, the CDR3 is TGTGCCAGCAGTGTTTCGGACAGAAACTACGAGCAGTACTTC.

The chain links TRBV20-1 to TRBJ1-1; D gene unclear. The V gene's germline CDR1 is DFQATT and CDR2 SNEGSKA (reference sequence). Trimming shortened V by 3 bases and J by 5 bases, and 16 bases separated the two germline ends. The length of the CDR3 is 14 residues. In DNA form, the CDR3 reads TGCAGTGCTAGTGCCGCAGGAACCGGTACTGAAGCTTTCTTT. Encoded protein: CSASAAGTGTEAFF.

In this sample, this clonotype turned up many times. The chain recombines TRBV5-1 with TRBJ1-5; D is uncertain. V was cut by 1 base and J by 3 bases, with 8 bases left in between. Per germline, CDR1 SGHRS and CDR2 YFSETQ. The CDR3 covers 14 residues. CDR3 coding DNA: TGCGCCAGCAGCTTGAGCCCGAACAATCAGCCCCAGCATTTT. Protein sequence: CASSLSPNNQPQHF.

The sample holds a few counts of this clonotype. This sequence joins TRBV12-3 or TRBV12-4 and TRBJ2-4; no clear D gene. CDR3 length: 15 amino acids. Trimming pared 3 bases from V and 0 bases from J, leaving 9 bases between. The CDR3 reads CASSLGSPAKNIQYF. CDR3 coding DNA: TGTGCCAGCAGTTTGGGATCACCAGCCAAAAACATTCAGTACTTC.